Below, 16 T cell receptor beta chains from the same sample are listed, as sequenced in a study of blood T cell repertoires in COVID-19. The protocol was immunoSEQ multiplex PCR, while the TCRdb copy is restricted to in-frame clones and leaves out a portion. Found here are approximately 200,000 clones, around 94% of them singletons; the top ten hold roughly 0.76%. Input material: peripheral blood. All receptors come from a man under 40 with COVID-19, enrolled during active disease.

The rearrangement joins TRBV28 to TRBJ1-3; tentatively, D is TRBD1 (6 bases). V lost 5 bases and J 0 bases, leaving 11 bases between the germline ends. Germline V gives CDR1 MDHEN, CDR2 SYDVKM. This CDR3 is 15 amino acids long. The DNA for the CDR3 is TGTGCCAGCAGTGAAGGGGGTTCCTCTGGAAACACCATATATTTT. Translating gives CASSEGGSSGNTIYF.

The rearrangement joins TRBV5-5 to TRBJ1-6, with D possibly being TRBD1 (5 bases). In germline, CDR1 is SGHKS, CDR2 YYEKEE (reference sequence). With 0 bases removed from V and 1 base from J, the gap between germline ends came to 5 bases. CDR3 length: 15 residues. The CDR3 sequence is CASSLEGSYNSPLHF. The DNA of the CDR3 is TGTGCCAGCAGCTTGGAGGGGTCCTATAATTCACCCCTCCACTTT.

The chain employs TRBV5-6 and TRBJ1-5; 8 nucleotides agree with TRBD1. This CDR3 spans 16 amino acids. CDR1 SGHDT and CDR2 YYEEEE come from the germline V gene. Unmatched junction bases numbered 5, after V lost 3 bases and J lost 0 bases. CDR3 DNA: TGTGCCAGCAGCTCGACAGGGGTAGATAGCAATCAGCCCCAGCATTTT. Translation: CASSSTGVDSNQPQHF.

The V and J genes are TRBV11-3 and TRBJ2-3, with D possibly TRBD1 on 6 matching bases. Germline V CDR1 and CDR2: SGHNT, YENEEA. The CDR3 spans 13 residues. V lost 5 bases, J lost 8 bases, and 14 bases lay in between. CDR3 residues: CASSPRGDGTQYF. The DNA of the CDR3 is TGTGCCAGCAGCCCCAGGGGTGATGGTACGCAGTATTTT.

The CDR3 spells CASRETGGGYSSTDTQYF. CDR3 bases: TGTGCCAGCAGGGAAACAGGGGGTGGGTACTCTAGCACAGATACGCAGTATTTT. The rearrangement uses TRBV11-2 and TRBJ2-3, with 8 bases that match TRBD1. The CDR3 length is 18 residues. Germline lookup yields CDR1 SGHAT and CDR2 FQNNGV. V lost 6 bases to trimming and J lost 0 bases; unmatched junction nucleotides: 14.

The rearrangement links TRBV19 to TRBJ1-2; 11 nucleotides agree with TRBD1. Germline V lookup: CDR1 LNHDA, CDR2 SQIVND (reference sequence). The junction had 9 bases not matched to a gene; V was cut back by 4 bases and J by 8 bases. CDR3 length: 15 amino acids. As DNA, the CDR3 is TGTGCCAGTAGTAGGGGCGGACAGGGGGCAGGAGGCTACACCTTC. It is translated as CASSRGGQGAGGYTF.

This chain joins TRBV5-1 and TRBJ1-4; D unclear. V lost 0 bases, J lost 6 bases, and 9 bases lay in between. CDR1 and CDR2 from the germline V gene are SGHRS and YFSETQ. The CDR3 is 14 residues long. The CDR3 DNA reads TGCGCCAGCAGCTTGGACCCGGAGGATGAAAAACTGTTTTTT. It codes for CASSLDPEDEKLFF.

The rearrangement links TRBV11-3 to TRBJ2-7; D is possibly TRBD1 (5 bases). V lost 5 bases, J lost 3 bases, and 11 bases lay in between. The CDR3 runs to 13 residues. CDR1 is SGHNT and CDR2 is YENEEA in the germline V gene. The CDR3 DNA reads TGTGCCAGCAGCCCCGGACACAACTACGAGCAGTACTTC. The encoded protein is CASSPGHNYEQYF.

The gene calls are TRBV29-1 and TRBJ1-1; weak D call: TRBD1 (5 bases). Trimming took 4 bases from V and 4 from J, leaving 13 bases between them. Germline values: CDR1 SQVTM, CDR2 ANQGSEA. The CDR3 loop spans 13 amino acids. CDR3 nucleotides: TGCAGCGTTGGGCAGGGAAAAGGCACTGAAGCTTTCTTT. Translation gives CSVGQGKGTEAFF.

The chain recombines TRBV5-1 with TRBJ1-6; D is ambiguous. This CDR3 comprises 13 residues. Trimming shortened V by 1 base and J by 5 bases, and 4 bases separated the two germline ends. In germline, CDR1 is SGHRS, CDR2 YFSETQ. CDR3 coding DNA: TGCGCCAGCAGCTTGCTAGATAATTCACCCCTCCACTTT. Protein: CASSLLDNSPLHF.

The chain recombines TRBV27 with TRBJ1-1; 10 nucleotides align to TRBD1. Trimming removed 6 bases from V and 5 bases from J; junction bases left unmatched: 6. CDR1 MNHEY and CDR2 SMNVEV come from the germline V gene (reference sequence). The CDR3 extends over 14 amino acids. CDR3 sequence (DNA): TGTGCCAGCAGAACCGGGACAGGGGCAACTGAAGCTTTCTTT. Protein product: CASRTGTGATEAFF.

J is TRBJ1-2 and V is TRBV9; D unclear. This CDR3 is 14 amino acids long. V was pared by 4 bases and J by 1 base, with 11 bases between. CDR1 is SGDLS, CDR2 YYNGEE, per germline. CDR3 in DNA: TGTGCCAGCAGCATACACGAGGGTAACTATGGCTACACCTTC. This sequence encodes CASSIHEGNYGYTF.

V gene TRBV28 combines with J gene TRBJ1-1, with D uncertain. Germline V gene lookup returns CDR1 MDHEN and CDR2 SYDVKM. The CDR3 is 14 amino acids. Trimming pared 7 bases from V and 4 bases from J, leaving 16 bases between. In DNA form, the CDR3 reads TGTGCCAGCAACCCAGAAGCGCCCCGCACTGAAGCTTTCTTT. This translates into CASNPEAPRTEAFF.

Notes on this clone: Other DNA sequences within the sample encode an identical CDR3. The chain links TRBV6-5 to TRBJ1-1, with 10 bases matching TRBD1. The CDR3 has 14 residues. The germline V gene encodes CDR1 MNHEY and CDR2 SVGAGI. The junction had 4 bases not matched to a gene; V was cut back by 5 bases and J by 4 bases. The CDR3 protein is CASSPRQGATEAFF. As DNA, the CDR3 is TGTGCCAGCAGTCCCAGACAGGGGGCCACTGAAGCTTTCTTT.

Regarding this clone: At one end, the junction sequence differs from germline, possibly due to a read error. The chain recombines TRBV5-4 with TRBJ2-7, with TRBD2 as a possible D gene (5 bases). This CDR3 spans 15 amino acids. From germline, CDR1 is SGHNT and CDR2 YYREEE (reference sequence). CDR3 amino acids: CASRFSGPTTGEQYF. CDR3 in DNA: TGTGCCAGCCGCTTCTCCGGGCCGACCACGGGGGAGCAGTACTTC.

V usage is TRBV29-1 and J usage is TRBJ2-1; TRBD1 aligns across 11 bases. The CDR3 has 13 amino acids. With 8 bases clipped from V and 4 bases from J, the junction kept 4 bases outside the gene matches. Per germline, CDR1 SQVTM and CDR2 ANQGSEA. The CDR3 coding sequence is TGCAGCTCGGACAGGGGGCAGTACAATGAGCAGTTCTTC. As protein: CSSDRGQYNEQFF.